The present TCR beta chain was sequenced within a study of vaccination effects on CD4 cells after COVID-19. As to this clone: Its antigen remains unidentified.

The table came from immunoSEQ multiplex PCR; TCRdb's copy has only in-frame clones and leaves some out. The table records about 55,000 clones, 70% of them present only once. Pools of viral peptides were used by the ViraFEST assay to expand antigen-specific CD4+ T cells ahead of sequencing. The culture ran for under eleven days, and then CD4+ T cells were isolated. Nobody among the vaccine recipients had prior SARS-CoV-2 infection (nucleocapsid antibodies were negative). PBMC cultures contained 2 million or so cells per well, around 10 IU/ml IL-2 and roughly 9.4 ug/ml peptides. The CDR3 has 14 amino acids. Deletions cut 3 bases from V and 1 base from J, with 9 bases between. CDR1 is LNHDA, CDR2 SQIVND, per germline (reference sequence).

The J gene is TRBJ1-1, the V gene TRBV19; D not resolved. The sequence derives from a human donor who received a COVID-19 vaccine. Source: CD4+ T cells from PBMCs cultured with SARS-CoV-2 spike peptides, taken before COVID-19 vaccination. CDR3 bases: TGTGCCAGTAGTATGCACAGCAAGAACACTGAAGCTTTCTTT. It translates to CASSMHSKNTEAFF.